This TCR beta chain was sequenced during a study of memory CD4+ T cells and cytomegalovirus serostatus. Study-level background: Healthy Belgian adult donors included roughly nine CMV-positive and 24 CMV-negative people.

Libraries were prepared by immunoSEQ multiplex PCR; TCRdb keeps only in-frame clonotypes and omits some of them. This sample has 60,000 or so clones, with less than 85% found just once. Per the germline V gene, CDR1 is SGHDT and CDR2 is YYEEEE. The CDR3 totals 14 residues. Between the trimmed V and J ends, which lost 3 bases and 5 bases, there was a span of 13 bases. The sort gate was single viable CD3+CD4+CD8-CD45RO+ cells for memory CD4+ T cells. The chain is built from TRBV5-6 and TRBJ2-3; D possibly corresponds to TRBD1 (5 bases). Sample: memory CD4+ T cells from blood. The source of this sequence is an adult in good health and CMV-seronegative. Some clones in this sample may be carry-over from other donors' samples. The CDR3 DNA reads TGTGCCAGCAGCTACGGCCCTGGACAAGATACGCAGTATTTT. This translates into CASSYGPGQDTQYF.